This TCR beta chain was recovered during a study of shared T cell receptors in the human thymus. The germline V gene has CDR1 MGHRA and CDR2 YSYEKL. With 2 bases clipped from V and 2 bases from J, the junction kept 12 bases outside the gene matches. This CDR3 contains 18 residues. Sequencing was performed with immunoSEQ multiplex PCR; in TCRdb, only in-frame clones are kept and a portion is missing. The data show 600,000 or so clones, more than 75% seen once. This sample also appeared in a second study, on human thymus T cells.

Sequencing was done on a sample of thymocytes. The chain joins TRBV4-1 to TRBJ2-7; 10 nucleotides agree with TRBD1. The receptor's source is a boy under three years old with a congenital heart defect. CDR3 protein: CASSQFRNRDRGTYEQYF. The CDR3 nucleotides read TGCGCCAGCAGCCAATTCCGTAACCGGGACAGGGGCACCTACGAGCAGTACTTC.